This T cell receptor (beta chain) was profiled in a study of Graves' ophthalmopathy and Graves' hyperthyroidism. Study background: Peripheral blood was obtained at first diagnosis, ahead of any treatment. Study results and limitations: Discriminating ophthalmopathy from stable hyperthyroidism, a 13-signature model attained a sensitivity of around 87% and a specificity of roughly 81%.

No donor had other autoimmune disease, uncontrolled infection, pregnancy or lactation. PBMCs were density-gradient isolated from around 10 ml fresh blood. A word on this clonotype: Its antigen is not identified.

The length of the CDR3 is 16 residues. Looked up from germline, CDR1 is MNHEY and CDR2 is SMNVEV (reference sequence). V dropped 2 bases and J dropped 5; count of bases not matched to a gene: 6. Amplification from RNA transcripts yielded the TCR beta CDR3 regions. HTBI-primed first-round RT-PCR preceded second-round multiplex PCR. MiXCR, applied by TCRdb to the multiplex PCR reads, yields one record per CDR3 protein. The sample yields 340,000 or so distinct CDR3 sequences, about 17% seen once. This receptor was obtained from an adult man with Graves' ophthalmopathy. The chain has TRBV27 and TRBJ2-2, with 9 bases aligning to TRBD1. The sequenced sample consisted of peripheral blood. CDR3 in DNA: TGTGCCAGCAGTTTAACAGGGGGCGCGAGAACCGGGGAGCTGTTTTTT. Translating gives CASSLTGGARTGELFF.